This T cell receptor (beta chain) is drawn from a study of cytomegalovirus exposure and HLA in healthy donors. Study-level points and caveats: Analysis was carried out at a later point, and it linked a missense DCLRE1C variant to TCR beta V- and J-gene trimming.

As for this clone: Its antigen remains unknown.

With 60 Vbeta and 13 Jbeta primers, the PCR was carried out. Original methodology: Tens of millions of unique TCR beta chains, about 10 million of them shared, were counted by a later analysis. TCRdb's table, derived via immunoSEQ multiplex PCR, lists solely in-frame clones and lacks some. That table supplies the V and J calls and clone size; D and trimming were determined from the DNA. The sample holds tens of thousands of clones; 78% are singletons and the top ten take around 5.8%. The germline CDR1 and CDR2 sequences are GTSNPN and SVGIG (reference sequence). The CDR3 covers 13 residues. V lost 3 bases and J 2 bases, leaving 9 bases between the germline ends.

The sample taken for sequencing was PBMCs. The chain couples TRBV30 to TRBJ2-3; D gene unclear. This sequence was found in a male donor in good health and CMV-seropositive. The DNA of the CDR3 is TGTGCCTGGAGGAGGAACCCCACAGATACGCAGTATTTT. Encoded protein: CAWRRNPTDTQYF.